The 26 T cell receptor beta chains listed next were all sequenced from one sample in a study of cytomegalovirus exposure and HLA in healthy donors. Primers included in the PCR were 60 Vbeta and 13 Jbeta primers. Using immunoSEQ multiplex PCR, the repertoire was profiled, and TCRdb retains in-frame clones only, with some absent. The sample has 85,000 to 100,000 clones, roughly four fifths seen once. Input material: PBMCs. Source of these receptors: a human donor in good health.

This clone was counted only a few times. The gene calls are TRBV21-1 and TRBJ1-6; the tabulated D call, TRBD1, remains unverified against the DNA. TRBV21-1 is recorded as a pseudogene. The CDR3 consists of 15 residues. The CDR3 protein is CASSKDNRVRSPLHF. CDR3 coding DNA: TGTGCCAGCAGCAAAGATAACAGGGTGCGTTCACCCCTCCACTTT.

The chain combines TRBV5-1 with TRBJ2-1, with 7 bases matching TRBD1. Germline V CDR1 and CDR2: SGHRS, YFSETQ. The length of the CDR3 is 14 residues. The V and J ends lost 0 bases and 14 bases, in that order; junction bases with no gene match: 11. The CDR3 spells CASSLGGTEREKFF. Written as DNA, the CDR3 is TGCGCCAGCAGCTTGGGAGGGACAGAGAGAGAAAAGTTCTTC.

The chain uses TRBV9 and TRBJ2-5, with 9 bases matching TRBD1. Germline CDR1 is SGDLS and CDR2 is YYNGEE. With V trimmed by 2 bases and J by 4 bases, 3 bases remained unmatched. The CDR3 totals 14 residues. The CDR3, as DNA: TGTGCCAGCAGCGTGAGACAGGGGGGAGAGACCCAGTACTTC. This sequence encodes CASSVRQGGETQYF.

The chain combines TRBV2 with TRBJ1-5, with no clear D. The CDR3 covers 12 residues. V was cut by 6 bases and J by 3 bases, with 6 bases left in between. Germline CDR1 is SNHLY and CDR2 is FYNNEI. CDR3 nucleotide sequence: TGTGCCAGCAGGCTACTCAATCAGCCCCAGCATTTT. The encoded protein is CASRLLNQPQHF.

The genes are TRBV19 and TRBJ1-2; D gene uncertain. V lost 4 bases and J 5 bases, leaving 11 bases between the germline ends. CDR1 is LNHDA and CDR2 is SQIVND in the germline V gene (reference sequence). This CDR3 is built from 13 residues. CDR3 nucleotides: TGTGCCAGTAGTACTGGCGAGGGTTATGGCTACACCTTC. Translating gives CASSTGEGYGYTF.

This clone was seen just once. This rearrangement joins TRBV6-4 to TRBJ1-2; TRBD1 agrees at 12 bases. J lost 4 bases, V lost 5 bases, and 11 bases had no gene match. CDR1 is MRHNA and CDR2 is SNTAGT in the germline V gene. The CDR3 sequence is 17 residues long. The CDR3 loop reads CASSWGTGGDNSYGYTF. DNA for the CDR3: TGTGCCAGCAGTTGGGGGACAGGGGGCGATAATAGCTATGGCTACACCTTC.

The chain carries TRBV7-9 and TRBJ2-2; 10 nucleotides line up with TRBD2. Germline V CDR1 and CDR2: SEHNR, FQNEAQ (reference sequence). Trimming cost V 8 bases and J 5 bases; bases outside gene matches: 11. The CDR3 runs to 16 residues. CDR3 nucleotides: TGTGCCAGCGGCCGAGGTAGCGGGAGGTCGACCGGGGAGCTGTTTTTT. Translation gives CASGRGSGRSTGELFF. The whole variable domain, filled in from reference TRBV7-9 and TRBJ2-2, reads DTGVSQNPRHKITKRGQNVTFRCDPISEHNRLYWYRQTLGQGPEFLTYFQNEAQLEKSRLLSDRFSAERPKGSFSTLEIQRTEQGDSAMYLCASGRGSGRSTGELFFGEGSRLTVL.

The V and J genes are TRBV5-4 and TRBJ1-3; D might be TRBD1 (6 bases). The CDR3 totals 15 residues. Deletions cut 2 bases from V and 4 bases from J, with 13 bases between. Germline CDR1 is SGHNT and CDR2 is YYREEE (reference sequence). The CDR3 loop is CASSFRTGTGNTIYF. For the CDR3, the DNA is TGTGCCAGCAGCTTTAGGACTGGGACAGGAAACACCATATATTTT.

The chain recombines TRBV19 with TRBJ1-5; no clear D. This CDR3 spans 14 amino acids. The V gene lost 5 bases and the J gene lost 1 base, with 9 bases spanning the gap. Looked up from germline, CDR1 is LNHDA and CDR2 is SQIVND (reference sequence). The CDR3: CASSLTGSNQPQHF. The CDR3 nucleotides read TGTGCCAGTAGTTTAACCGGGAGCAATCAGCCCCAGCATTTT.

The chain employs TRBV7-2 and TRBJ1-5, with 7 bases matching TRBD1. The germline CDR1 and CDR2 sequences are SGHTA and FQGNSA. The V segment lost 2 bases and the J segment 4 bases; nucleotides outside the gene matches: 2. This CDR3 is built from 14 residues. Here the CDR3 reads CASSLRGLNQPQHF. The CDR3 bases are TGTGCCAGCAGCTTAAGGGGGCTTAATCAGCCCCAGCATTTT.

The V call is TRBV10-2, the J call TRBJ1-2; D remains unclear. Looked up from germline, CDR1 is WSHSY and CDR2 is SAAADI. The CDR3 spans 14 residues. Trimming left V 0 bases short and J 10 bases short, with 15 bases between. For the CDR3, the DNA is TGCGCCAGCAGTGAGTCGAGGGAGGTTTTCCACTACACCTTC. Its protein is CASSESREVFHYTF.

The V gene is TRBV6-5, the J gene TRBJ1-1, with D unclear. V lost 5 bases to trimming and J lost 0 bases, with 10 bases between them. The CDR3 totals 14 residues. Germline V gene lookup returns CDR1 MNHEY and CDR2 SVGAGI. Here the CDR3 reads CASSEFGLNTEAFF. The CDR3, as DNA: TGTGCCAGCAGTGAGTTCGGGTTGAACACTGAAGCTTTCTTT.

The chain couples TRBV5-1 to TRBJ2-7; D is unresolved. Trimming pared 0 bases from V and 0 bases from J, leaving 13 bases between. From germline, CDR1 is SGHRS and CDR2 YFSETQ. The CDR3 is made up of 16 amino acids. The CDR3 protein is CASSLDSTATSYEQYF. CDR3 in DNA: TGCGCCAGCAGCTTGGACTCTACTGCAACCTCCTACGAGCAGTACTTC.

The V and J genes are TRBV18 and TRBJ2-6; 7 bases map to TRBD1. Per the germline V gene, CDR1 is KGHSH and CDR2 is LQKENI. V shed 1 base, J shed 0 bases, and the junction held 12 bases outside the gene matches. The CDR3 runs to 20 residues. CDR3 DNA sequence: TGTGCCAGCTCACCACAGGGACAGACGAAACTATACTCTGGGGCCAACGTCCTGACTTTC. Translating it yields CASSPQGQTKLYSGANVLTF.

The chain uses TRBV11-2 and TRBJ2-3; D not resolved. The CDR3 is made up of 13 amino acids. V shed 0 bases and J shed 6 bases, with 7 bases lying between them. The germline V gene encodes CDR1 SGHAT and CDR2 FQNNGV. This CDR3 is CASSLDIVDTQYF. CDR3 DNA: TGTGCCAGCAGCTTAGATATAGTGGATACGCAGTATTTT.

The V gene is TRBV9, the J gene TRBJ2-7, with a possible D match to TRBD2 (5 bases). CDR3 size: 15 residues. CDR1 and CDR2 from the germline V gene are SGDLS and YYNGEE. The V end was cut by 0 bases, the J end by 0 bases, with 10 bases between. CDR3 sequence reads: CASSVEKGGSYEQYF. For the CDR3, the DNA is TGTGCCAGCAGCGTAGAAAAAGGAGGCTCCTACGAGCAGTACTTC.

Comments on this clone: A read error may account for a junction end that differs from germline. The CDR3, as DNA: TGTGCCAGCAGTTACTCGCAAACCGGGGGAAGCACCATATATTTT. Translated: CASSYSQTGGSTIYF. The chain combines TRBV6-5 with TRBJ1-3, with D possibly TRBD1 on 5 matching bases. The CDR3 totals 15 residues. Germline loops: CDR1 MNHEY, CDR2 SVGAGI.

CDR3: CASSRAGLSTGNTIYF. CDR3 DNA: TGTGCCAGCAGCCGAGCGGGCCTGAGTACTGGAAACACCATATATTTT. The gene calls are TRBV7-9 and TRBJ1-3; D remains unclear. Germline V gene data show CDR1 as SEHNR and CDR2 as FQNEAQ (reference sequence). Trimming removed 5 bases from V and 2 bases from J, with 16 bases in between. This CDR3 has 16 amino acids.

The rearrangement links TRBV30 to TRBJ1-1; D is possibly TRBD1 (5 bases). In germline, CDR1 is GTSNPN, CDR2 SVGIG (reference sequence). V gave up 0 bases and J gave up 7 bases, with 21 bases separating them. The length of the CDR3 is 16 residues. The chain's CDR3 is CAWSVAPPRERGEAFF. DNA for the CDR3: TGTGCCTGGAGTGTTGCTCCGCCCAGGGAAAGGGGTGAAGCTTTCTTT. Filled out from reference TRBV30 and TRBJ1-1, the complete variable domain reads SQTIHQWPATLVQPVGSPLSLECTVEGTSNPNLYWYRQAAGRGLQLLFYSVGIGQISSEVPQNLSASRPQDRQFILSSKKLLLSDSGFYLCAWSVAPPRERGEAFFGQGTRLTVV.

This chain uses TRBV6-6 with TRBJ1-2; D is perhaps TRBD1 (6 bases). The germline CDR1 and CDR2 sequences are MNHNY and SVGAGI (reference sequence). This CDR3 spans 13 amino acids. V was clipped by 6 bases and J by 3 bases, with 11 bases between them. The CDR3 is CASSPRTDYGYTF. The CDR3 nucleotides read TGTGCCAGCAGCCCCAGGACAGACTATGGCTACACCTTC.

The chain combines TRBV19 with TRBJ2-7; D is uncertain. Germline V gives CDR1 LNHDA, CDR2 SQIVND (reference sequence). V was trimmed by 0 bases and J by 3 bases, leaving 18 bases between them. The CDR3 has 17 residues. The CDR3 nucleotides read TGTGCCAGTAGTATAGATGCCTCGACAAGATACAGCTACGAGCAGTACTTC. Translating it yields CASSIDASTRYSYEQYF.

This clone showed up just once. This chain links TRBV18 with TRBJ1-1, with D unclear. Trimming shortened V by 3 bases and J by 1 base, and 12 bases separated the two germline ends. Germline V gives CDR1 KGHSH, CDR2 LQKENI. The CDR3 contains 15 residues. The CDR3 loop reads CASSPRVGENTEAFF. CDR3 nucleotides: TGTGCCAGCTCACCGAGGGTAGGAGAGAACACTGAAGCTTTCTTT.

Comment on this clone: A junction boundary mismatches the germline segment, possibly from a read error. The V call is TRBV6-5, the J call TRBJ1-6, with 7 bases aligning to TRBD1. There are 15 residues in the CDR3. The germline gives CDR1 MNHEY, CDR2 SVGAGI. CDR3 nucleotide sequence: TGTGCCAGCAGGAGCAACAGGGGTGATAATTCACCCCCCCACTTT. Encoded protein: CASRSNRGDNSPPHF.

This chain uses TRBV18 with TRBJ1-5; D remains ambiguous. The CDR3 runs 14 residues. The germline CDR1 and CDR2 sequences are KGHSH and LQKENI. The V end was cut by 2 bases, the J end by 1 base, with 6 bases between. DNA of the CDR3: TGTGCCAGCTCACCAAAGGAGAGCAATCAGCCCCAGCATTTT. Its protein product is CASSPKESNQPQHF. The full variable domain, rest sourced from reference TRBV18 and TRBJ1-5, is NAGVMQNPRHLVRRRGQEARLRCSPMKGHSHVYWYRQLPEEGLKFMVYLQKENIIDESGMPKERFSAEFPKEGPSILRIQQVVRGDSAAYFCASSPKESNQPQHFGDGTRLSIL.

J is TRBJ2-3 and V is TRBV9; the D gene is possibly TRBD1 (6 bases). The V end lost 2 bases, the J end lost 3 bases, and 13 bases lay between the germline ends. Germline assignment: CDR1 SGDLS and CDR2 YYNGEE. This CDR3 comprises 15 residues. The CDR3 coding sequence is TGTGCCAGCAGCGTCGGAGACAGGTTGACAGATACGCAGTATTTT. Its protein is CASSVGDRLTDTQYF.

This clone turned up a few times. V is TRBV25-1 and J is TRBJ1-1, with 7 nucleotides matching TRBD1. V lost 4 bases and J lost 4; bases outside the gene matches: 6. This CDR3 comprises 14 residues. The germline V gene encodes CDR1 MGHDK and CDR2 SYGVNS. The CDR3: CASSANRGSTEAFF. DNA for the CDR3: TGTGCCAGCAGTGCCAACAGGGGTAGCACTGAAGCTTTCTTT.